The present entry profiles one TCR beta chain with its context. This record belongs to a study of T cells after somatic rescue of genetic block. The length of the CDR3 is 14 residues. Germline trimming cut 4 bases from V and 7 bases from J; bases unmatched to any gene: 11. Per germline, CDR1 SGHRS and CDR2 YFSETQ. Profiled with immunoSEQ multiplex PCR; TCRdb holds only in-frame clones, not every one. There are more than 13,000 clones in the sample; approximately 70% occur only once, and around 21% lies in the top ten. This sequence joins TRBV5-1 and TRBJ2-7; 7 nucleotides match TRBD2. The sequenced sample was peripheral blood mononuclear cells (PBMCs). The sequence derives from a boy aged 10-17 years. CDR3 protein: CASSLQTSSKEQYF. DNA for the CDR3: TGCGCCAGCAGCCTACAGACTAGCTCCAAGGAGCAGTACTTC.